The 30 T cell receptor beta chains presented below share a single source sample, sequenced in a study of OX40 agonist ivuxolimab in advanced cancers. Clones were read by immunoSEQ multiplex PCR, and TCRdb kept only the in-frame ones, dropping some. Of some 44,000 clones listed, approximately 90% are singletons. The sequenced sample was CD4+ or CD8+ T cells sorted from blood, obtained in a trial of the OX40 agonist ivuxolimab. The receptors stem from an adult with an advanced solid tumor such as melanoma, head and neck, liver or kidney cancer.

V and J are TRBV10-3 and TRBJ2-5; tentatively, D is TRBD1 (6 bases). This CDR3 has 15 amino acids. Trimming pared 6 bases from V and 2 bases from J, leaving 16 bases between. Per germline, CDR1 ENHRY and CDR2 SYGVKD. The chain's CDR3 is CAIRGTRRGQETQYF. CDR3 coding DNA: TGTGCCATCAGGGGGACAAGGAGAGGTCAAGAGACCCAGTACTTC.

V gene TRBV15 combines with J gene TRBJ1-2; maybe TRBD1 (5 bases). The CDR3 contains 16 residues. The germline V gene encodes CDR1 LNHNV and CDR2 YYDKDF (reference sequence). V shed 0 bases and J shed 8 bases, with 19 bases lying between them. CDR3 DNA: TGTGCCACCAGCAGAGATCGGTTATTTACAGGCGTCGGCTACACCTTC. It encodes CATSRDRLFTGVGYTF.

A single count supports this clone. This chain connects TRBV6-6 to TRBJ1-2; D might be TRBD1 (6 bases). The CDR3 totals 12 residues. Germline V gene lookup returns CDR1 MNHNY and CDR2 SVGAGI (reference sequence). Trimming pared 5 bases from V and 4 bases from J, leaving 8 bases between. This chain's CDR3 is CASSTGIYGYTF. DNA of the CDR3: TGTGCCAGCAGTACAGGGATCTATGGCTACACCTTC.

This chain uses TRBV7-2 with TRBJ2-7, with TRBD1 identical over 9 bases. V shed 5 bases, J shed 2 bases, and the junction held 4 bases outside the gene matches. The CDR3 totals 14 residues. Germline loops: CDR1 SGHTA, CDR2 FQGNSA. CDR3 sequence reads: CASSRQGGTYEQYF. The CDR3 coding sequence is TGTGCCAGCAGCCGACAGGGGGGAACCTACGAGCAGTACTTC.

This clone has a single count. The V gene is TRBV6-5, the J gene TRBJ2-7; D uncertain. V was clipped by 6 bases and J by 9 bases, with 21 bases between them. Germline V gene data show CDR1 as MNHEY and CDR2 as SVGAGI. This CDR3 spans 14 amino acids. CDR3 region: CASSRDGSLGRQYF. DNA for the CDR3: TGTGCCAGCAGCCGTGACGGGTCTCTGGGTCGGCAGTACTTC.

The chain combines TRBV19 with TRBJ2-3; weak D call: TRBD1 (6 bases). Between the trimmed V and J ends, which lost 4 bases and 0 bases, there was a span of 8 bases. Germline assignment: CDR1 LNHDA and CDR2 SQIVND (reference sequence). The CDR3 extends over 14 amino acids. The CDR3 region is CASSRTASTDTQYF. CDR3 in DNA: TGTGCCAGTAGTAGGACAGCGAGCACAGATACGCAGTATTTT. The full variable domain, with the rest looked up from reference TRBV19 and TRBJ2-3, is DGGITQSPKYLFRKEGQNVTLSCEQNLNHDAMYWYRQDPGQGLRLIYYSQIVNDFQKGDIAEGYSVSREKKESFPLTVTSAQKNPTAFYLCASSRTASTDTQYFGPGTRLTVL.

V is TRBV7-8 and J is TRBJ2-5, with 8 bases fitting TRBD2. Germline values: CDR1 SGHVS, CDR2 FQNEAQ. CDR3 length: 19 residues. V was pared by 5 bases and J by 4 bases, with 21 bases of the junction left unmatched. CDR3 sequence (DNA): TGTGCCAGCAGCGGCGGGACTAGGTTTTTTAATTCGGACTCAGAGACCCAGTACTTC. Translation: CASSGGTRFFNSDSETQYF.

The gene calls are TRBV6-5 and TRBJ2-5, with TRBD1 matching over 9 bases. Germline V gene sequence: CDR1 MNHEY, CDR2 SVGAGI. V dropped 0 bases and J dropped 4; count of bases not matched to a gene: 6. The CDR3 totals 16 residues. CDR3 nucleotide sequence: TGTGCCAGCAGTTACTCGATAGGGACAGGGATAGAGACCCAGTACTTC. Its protein is CASSYSIGTGIETQYF.

The chain carries TRBV30 and TRBJ1-1, with TRBD1 as a possible D gene (5 bases). Between the trimmed V and J ends, which lost 0 bases and 2 bases, there was a span of 10 bases. This CDR3 spans 14 amino acids. In germline, CDR1 is GTSNPN, CDR2 SVGIG (reference sequence). The CDR3 here is CAWSVGGGNTEAFF. The CDR3 DNA reads as TGTGCCTGGAGTGTTGGTGGGGGAAACACTGAAGCTTTCTTT. The entire variable domain, with the rest obtained from reference TRBV30 and TRBJ1-1, is as follows: SQTIHQWPATLVQPVGSPLSLECTVEGTSNPNLYWYRQAAGRGLQLLFYSVGIGQISSEVPQNLSASRPQDRQFILSSKKLLLSDSGFYLCAWSVGGGNTEAFFGQGTRLTVV.

The V call is TRBV9, the J call TRBJ2-5; D is perhaps TRBD1 (6 bases). Trimming cost V 4 bases and J 1 base, with 14 bases left between them. The CDR3 consists of 15 residues. Germline loops: CDR1 SGDLS, CDR2 YYNGEE. CDR3 amino acids: CASSPFMDSQETQYF. The CDR3, as DNA: TGTGCCAGCAGCCCATTTATGGACAGCCAAGAGACCCAGTACTTC.

The chain employs TRBV4-2 and TRBJ2-4; D is possibly TRBD2 (6 bases). This CDR3 is built from 15 residues. The V end was cut by 0 bases, the J end by 6 bases, with 12 bases between. Germline values: CDR1 LGHNA, CDR2 YNFKEQ. In DNA, the CDR3 is TGTGCCAGCAGCCAAGATCGGAGGGCGGGAAACATTCAGTACTTC. Amino acid sequence: CASSQDRRAGNIQYF.

The V call is TRBV7-2, the J call TRBJ1-2; D uncertain. V lost 4 bases and J 3 bases, leaving 12 bases between the germline ends. Germline V gives CDR1 SGHTA, CDR2 FQGNSA. This CDR3 is 14 amino acids long. CDR3 DNA: TGTGCCAGCAGCTCAGACTCTAACGACTATGGCTACACCTTC. Residues: CASSSDSNDYGYTF.

The chain links TRBV6-6 to TRBJ1-3, with D maybe TRBD1 (6 bases). Germline assignment: CDR1 MNHNY and CDR2 SVGAGI (reference sequence). Trimming shortened V by 2 bases and J by 0 bases, and 11 bases separated the two germline ends. This CDR3 is 16 amino acids long. The CDR3 bases are TGTGCCAGCAGTTACCCAGGACAGAGCTCTGGAAACACCATATATTTT. As protein: CASSYPGQSSGNTIYF.

V usage is TRBV6-6 and J usage is TRBJ2-5, with 7 bases fitting TRBD1. V shed 3 bases, J shed 5 bases, and the junction held 6 bases outside the gene matches. The CDR3 runs 14 residues. CDR1 and CDR2 (germline): MNHNY, SVGAGI (reference sequence). This chain's CDR3 is CASSYRGGRETQYF. In DNA form, the CDR3 reads TGTGCCAGCAGTTATCGAGGGGGCCGGGAGACCCAGTACTTC.

The V call is TRBV7-8, the J call TRBJ2-1, with D perhaps matching TRBD2 (5 bases). Between the trimmed V and J ends, which lost 5 bases and 6 bases, there was a span of 14 bases. This CDR3 is 14 amino acids long. Germline lookup yields CDR1 SGHVS and CDR2 FQNEAQ. The CDR3, as DNA: TGTGCCAGCAGCCGCACTAGGCTCCCCAATGAGCAGTTCTTC. The encoded protein is CASSRTRLPNEQFF.

V gene TRBV18 combines with J gene TRBJ2-2; maybe TRBD1 (5 bases). The CDR3 is 14 amino acids. Germline assignment: CDR1 KGHSH and CDR2 LQKENI. V was pared by 2 bases and J by 3 bases, with 7 bases between. The CDR3 bases are TGTGCCAGCTCACCAGGACAAGACACCGGGGAGCTGTTTTTT. Its protein is CASSPGQDTGELFF.

The chain employs TRBV5-6 and TRBJ2-3; 9 nucleotides match TRBD1. With 4 bases clipped from V and 8 bases from J, the junction kept 11 bases outside the gene matches. The CDR3 is 15 amino acids. The germline gives CDR1 SGHDT, CDR2 YYEEEE. CDR3 nucleotides: TGTGCCAGCAGCATCGGGACAGGGTATTCGGGTACGCAGTATTTT. Translating gives CASSIGTGYSGTQYF.

This clone was picked up a small number of times. The chain combines TRBV18 with TRBJ2-3, with 7 bases aligning to TRBD2. Germline V gives CDR1 KGHSH, CDR2 LQKENI. The CDR3 consists of 16 residues. V shed 6 bases and J 2 bases; nucleotides not matched to a gene: 11. This CDR3 reads CASSPEGGGDTDTQYF. The CDR3 nucleotides are TGTGCCAGCTCCCCGGAGGGCGGGGGAGACACAGATACGCAGTATTTT.

The gene calls are TRBV5-1 and TRBJ2-1; 8 positions match TRBD1. This CDR3 is built from 16 residues. The germline CDR1 and CDR2 sequences are SGHRS and YFSETQ. J gave up 7 bases and V 1 base, and 10 bases lay outside the gene matches. CDR3 DNA sequence: TGCGCCAGCAGCTTGATGGGGCAGGGGGCGCCAAATGAGCAGTTCTTC. Its protein product is CASSLMGQGAPNEQFF.

The table lists this clone with a count of one. At one of its ends the junction is not consistent with the germline gene, which may arise from a read error. The genes are TRBV5-1 and TRBJ1-3; D unresolved. CDR3 length: 13 amino acids. Per germline, CDR1 SGHRS and CDR2 YFSETQ. The CDR3 sequence: CASSLTTGDTTYF. The CDR3 region has the DNA TGCGCCAGCAGCTTGACCACTGGCGACACCACATATTTT.

The chain has TRBV27 and TRBJ1-6; TRBD1 aligns across 10 bases. Per germline, CDR1 MNHEY and CDR2 SMNVEV (reference sequence). The CDR3 length is 16 residues. V lost 3 bases, J lost 6 bases, and 5 bases stayed unmatched. The CDR3 loop is CASSLTGGWGNSPLHF. The CDR3 nucleotides read TGTGCCAGCAGTTTGACAGGGGGCTGGGGTAATTCACCCCTCCACTTT.

The rearrangement links TRBV7-8 to TRBJ1-2; D unresolved. Trimming cost V 1 base and J 2 bases, with 8 bases left between them. The CDR3 loop spans 14 amino acids. Germline loops: CDR1 SGHVS, CDR2 FQNEAQ. This CDR3 is CASSLGRSNYGYTF. CDR3 bases: TGTGCCAGCAGCTTAGGGCGGAGCAACTATGGCTACACCTTC.

The genes are TRBV5-1 and TRBJ2-5; D gene unclear. This CDR3 is built from 15 residues. Germline-derived CDR1 and CDR2 are SGHRS and YFSETQ. V was trimmed by 2 bases and J by 5 bases, leaving 16 bases between them. This chain's CDR3 is CASSLTTNPRETQYF. CDR3 bases: TGCGCCAGCAGCTTAACGACAAACCCGCGGGAGACCCAGTACTTC.

The chain employs TRBV4-1 and TRBJ2-1; D is undetermined. From germline, CDR1 is MGHRA and CDR2 YSYEKL. V gave up 1 base and J gave up 1 base, with 11 bases separating them. The CDR3 is 16 residues long. CDR3 nucleotide sequence: TGCGCCAGCAGCCAAGTGGATTTAGTATCCTACAATGAGCAGTTCTTC. Translation gives CASSQVDLVSYNEQFF.

V gene TRBV5-8 combines with J gene TRBJ1-6; tentative D call: TRBD1 (6 bases). Between the trimmed V and J ends, which lost 0 bases and 7 bases, there was a span of 8 bases. CDR3 length: 14 residues. Per germline, CDR1 SGHTS and CDR2 YDEGEE. The CDR3 reads CASSLGGLNSPLHF. The CDR3, as DNA: TGTGCCAGCAGCTTGGGGGGGCTGAATTCACCCCTCCACTTT.

The chain combines TRBV30 with TRBJ1-2, with D uncertain. Germline values: CDR1 GTSNPN, CDR2 SVGIG (reference sequence). V was clipped by 2 bases and J by 5 bases, with 12 bases between them. The CDR3 length is 13 residues. The chain's CDR3 is CAWSPLGDYGYTF. DNA for the CDR3: TGTGCCTGGAGTCCTCTCGGGGATTATGGCTACACCTTC.

The chain is built from TRBV28 and TRBJ2-7, with D perhaps TRBD2 (6 bases). Trimming took off 10 bases at V and 1 base at J, with 17 bases between the two ends. Germline CDR1 is MDHEN and CDR2 is SYDVKM. The CDR3 has 14 amino acids. The chain's CDR3 is CATQRTGRSYEQYF. DNA of the CDR3: TGTGCCACCCAGCGGACGGGGAGGTCCTACGAGCAGTACTTC.

V and J are TRBV7-8 and TRBJ2-5, with 11 bases fitting TRBD2. CDR1 and CDR2 (germline): SGHVS, FQNEAQ. The CDR3 is 15 amino acids. The V segment lost 1 base and the J segment 11 bases; nucleotides outside the gene matches: 9. CDR3 in amino acids: CASSLGASGRLGQYF. The CDR3 DNA follows: TGTGCCAGCAGCTTAGGGGCTAGCGGGAGGTTGGGGCAGTACTTC.

The V call is TRBV10-3, the J call TRBJ2-7, with D uncertain. The CDR3 runs 12 residues. Trimming pared 5 bases from V and 1 base from J, leaving 6 bases between. Germline V gene sequence: CDR1 ENHRY, CDR2 SYGVKD. The CDR3 region is CAISSTSYEQYF. As DNA, the CDR3 is TGTGCCATCAGTTCGACTTCCTACGAGCAGTACTTC.

V usage is TRBV28 and J usage is TRBJ2-7, with D uncertain. Germline V gives CDR1 MDHEN, CDR2 SYDVKM. Trimming removed 7 bases at V and 0 bases at J, with 13 bases between. The CDR3 runs to 14 residues. This chain's CDR3 is CASTPADFSYEQYF. CDR3 coding DNA: TGTGCCAGCACCCCGGCTGATTTCTCCTACGAGCAGTACTTC.